The present entry profiles one TCR beta chain with its context. The antigen is not known. This specimen belongs to a study of regulatory dendritic cells for organ transplantation. General study findings and limits: Of resting T cell subsets, memory CD8+ had the most alloreactive clonotypes. Considerable individual heterogeneity was seen in alloreactive memory CD8+ T cells.

Using immunoSEQ multiplex PCR, the repertoire was profiled, and TCRdb retains in-frame clones only, with some absent. The table includes some 40,000 clones, under 95% detected once. CDR1 is SEHNR, CDR2 FQNEAQ, per germline (reference sequence). The V end lost 4 bases, the J end lost 0 bases, and 22 bases lay between the germline ends. The length of the CDR3 is 18 residues. This receptor was identified in a human donor in good health. The sequenced sample was naive CD8+ T cells from blood. The sample's subset: CD45RA+ naive T cells. The J gene is TRBJ2-7, the V gene TRBV7-9; D remains unclear. CDR3 coding DNA: TGTGCCAGCAGCTCGACCCAGGTCGGCGGATCTAGCTCCTACGAGCAGTACTTC. Its protein is CASSSTQVGGSSSYEQYF.